Listed here are 2 T cell receptor beta chains from one sample, sequenced in a study of cytomegalovirus exposure and HLA in healthy donors. The primer mix had 60 Vbeta and 13 Jbeta primers. Data came from immunoSEQ multiplex PCR; TCRdb stores just in-frame clones and leaves some out. The sample includes around 76,000 clones, 70% of them seen just once. The sample taken for sequencing was PBMCs. The receptors derive from a woman between 50 and 59 years old in good health and CMV-seropositive.

The sample holds one count of this clone. The chain has TRBV5-1 and TRBJ1-1; 7 nucleotides match TRBD1. V was clipped by 3 bases and J by 1 base; unmatched bases: 6. The CDR3 is made up of 15 amino acids. The germline V gene has CDR1 SGHRS and CDR2 YFSETQ. CDR3 amino acids: CASSSGDRANTEAFF. CDR3 DNA sequence: TGCGCCAGCAGCTCGGGGGACAGAGCGAACACTGAAGCTTTCTTT.

Points on this clone: The junction shows a germline mismatch at one end, possibly a read error. The V gene is TRBV6-1, the J gene TRBJ1-3, with no clear D. CDR1 and CDR2 (germline): MNHNS, SASEGT. The CDR3 has 16 amino acids. The CDR3 spells CAGSEASILSGNTIYF. The CDR3 coding sequence is TGTGCCGGCAGTGAAGCGTCCATACTCTCTGGAAACACCATATATTTT.